This T cell receptor (beta chain) originates from a study of OX40 agonist ivuxolimab in advanced cancers. Concerning the study at large: Ivuxolimab was an agonistic, fully human IgG2 monoclonal antibody directed against OX40 (CD134), a costimulatory receptor. Intravenous ivuxolimab was administered to patients every 2 weeks at six dose levels: 0.01, 0.1, 0.3, 1.5, 3 and 10 mg/kg. Of the 50 or so patients in dose escalation, some 19 had hepatocellular carcinoma, approximately 15 had melanoma, 9 had renal cell carcinoma and 9 had head and neck cancer. In the dose-escalation cohort, 75% to 85% of patients were male, and the mean age was roughly 56 years with a range of roughly 23 to 90. Patients were allowed to have had prior anti-PD-1, anti-PD-L1 or anti-CTLA-4 therapy, and roughly 40% of the dose-escalation patients had been treated with checkpoint inhibitors. Partial responses occurred in three dose-escalation patients: two with cutaneous melanoma and one with hepatocellular carcinoma. The purpose of peripheral TCRbeta sequencing was to test whether ivuxolimab changed TCR sequence diversity and led to clonal T-cell expansion. The paper reports the monotherapy dose-escalation portion (N of about 50 patients) of the phase I ivuxolimab trial.

The trial excluded patients who had a history of autoimmune disease or were on systemic immunosuppression. Peripheral blood for TCR sequencing was collected from all dose cohorts at baseline, on cycle 4 day 1, and on cycle 7 day 1. Samples were obtained from an open-label, multicenter, first-in-human phase I dose-escalation trial of ivuxolimab. The trial enrolled adults with locally advanced or metastatic head and neck squamous cell, hepatocellular, melanoma or renal cell carcinoma. Before TCR sequencing, CD4+ T cells and CD8+ T cells from peripheral blood were sorted into separate populations. Genomic DNA was isolated from the sorted cells so that the TCRbeta CDR3 region could be sequenced. The immunoSEQ Assay was used to sequence the TCRbeta CDR3 regions. TCRdb retrieved this table from immuneACCESS and kept in-frame rearrangements only. Not all clones are present; in checked studies, unresolved V genes account for under half, and no reason is known for the remainder. This sample gives over 85,000 clones in total; around 84% of them show up just once. The top ten clones comprise roughly 1.1% of the sample.

In regard to this clone: Its binding antigen is unknown. It has no much larger one-base neighbor in the sample; base qualities were not kept.

The investigation overall reported the following: The antigen specificity of the peripheral T cells that underwent clonal expansion was not determined. On average, CD8+ T cells showed more expanded clones than CD4+ T cells after ivuxolimab. Low levels of normalized T-cell clonal expansion were also shown by some nonresponding patients. At doses from 0.1 to 3.0 mg/kg, clonal expansion was seen in both CD4+ and CD8+ blood T cells between baseline and week 6. Partial responders in the 0.1-3.0 mg/kg groups had among the lowest normalized peripheral clonal expansion, especially among CD8+ T cells.

Trimming costs V 6 bases and J 7 bases, and their ends lie 9 bases apart. CDR1 and CDR2 are read off the germline V gene (reference sequence) as LNHDA and SQIVND. From its cysteine to its phenylalanine, the CDR3 spans 11 amino acids. Only the CDR3 DNA stays, 33 bases, in frame from base 1. This clonotype was obtained from an adult with an advanced solid tumor such as melanoma, head and neck, liver or kidney cancer. Source: CD4+ or CD8+ T cells sorted from blood, taken in a trial of the OX40 agonist ivuxolimab. The chain joins TRBV19 to TRBJ1-2, with an unclear D gene assignment. The nucleotide sequence reads as follows: TGTGCCAGTAGGCAGGTTGGTGGCTACACCTTC. This is translated as CASRQVGGYTF.